A single TCR beta chain is shown here with its context. The authors' processing: Reference gene primers were amplified, and this amplification served to estimate nucleated cell counts. Some clones are missing from TCRdb's copy, which holds only in-frame ones; the method was immunoSEQ multiplex PCR. Clone size and the V and J calls come from that table; the DNA yielded D and trimming. Among some 70,000 clones listed, 80% to 90% were seen once. The germline V gene encodes CDR1 LNHDA and CDR2 SQIVND (reference sequence). CDR3 length equals 13 residues. Trimming left V 10 bases short and J 1 base short, with 11 bases between. This entry comes from a study of blood T cell repertoires in COVID-19. In the study overall: Spain, Italy and the United States supplied samples that represented acute and convalescent COVID-19. Sources were T cells, B-cell-depleted T cells, or PBMCs; the material itself was cDNA or gDNA.

This sequence originates from a man aged 45-60 years with active COVID-19. The J gene is TRBJ1-3, the V gene TRBV19, with D possibly being TRBD1 (5 bases). The sequenced sample consisted of peripheral blood. The CDR3: CATLRGSGNTIYF. CDR3 DNA sequence: TGTGCCACCCTCCGGGGGTCTGGAAACACCATATATTTT.